This T cell receptor beta chain was sequenced for a study of long-term antiretroviral therapy in people with HIV. Study-wide results and caveats: Clones showing expansion before ART dominated the repertoire at all time points.

For this clone: Its antigen remains unknown.

Participants living with HIV all received treatment in the United States. The cryopreserved samples used held 1-10 million PBMC prior to extraction of DNA. The assay used was immunoSEQ (version v3.0), run at survey level. Data came from immunoSEQ multiplex PCR; TCRdb stores just in-frame clones and leaves some out. This sample has about 18,000 clones; 78% occur once, and the top ten carry about 13%. There are 14 residues in the CDR3. Germline V gives CDR1 SNHLY, CDR2 FYNNEI. The V and J ends lost 8 bases and 7 bases respectively, with 17 bases between them. The rearrangement joins TRBV2 to TRBJ1-4; D is uncertain. The sample was unsorted PBMCs, taken 0.3 years after starting antiretroviral therapy. The clonotype comes from a woman aged 45 to 65 with HIV. As DNA, the CDR3 is TGTGCCAGCGTTAGGTCCCTTGGTGGTGAAAAACTGTTTTTT. Its translation is CASVRSLGGEKLFF.